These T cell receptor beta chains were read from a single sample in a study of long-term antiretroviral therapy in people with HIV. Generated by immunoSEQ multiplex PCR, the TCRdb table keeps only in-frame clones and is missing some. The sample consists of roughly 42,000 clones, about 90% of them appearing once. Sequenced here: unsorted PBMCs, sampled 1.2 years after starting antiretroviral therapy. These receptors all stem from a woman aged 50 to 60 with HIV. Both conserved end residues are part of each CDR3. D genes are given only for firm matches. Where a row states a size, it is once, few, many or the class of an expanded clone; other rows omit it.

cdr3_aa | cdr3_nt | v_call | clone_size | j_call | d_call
CASSPFSGGGYLYNEQFF | TGTGCCAGCAGCCCCTTTAGCGGGGGGGGGTATTTATACAATGAGCAGTTCTTC | TRBV9 | NA | TRBJ2-1 | TRBD2
CASSEGLLNSPLHF | TGTGCCAGTAGTGAGGGACTGCTGAATTCACCCCTCCACTTT | TRBV19 | NA | TRBJ1-6 | NA
CASSLPGMGNTEAFF | TGTGCCAGCAGCTTGCCAGGGATGGGGAACACTGAAGCTTTCTTT | TRBV5-4 | once | TRBJ1-1 | NA
CASSHLTGRRTEAFF | TGTGCCAGCAGCCACCTTACAGGGCGTAGGACTGAAGCTTTCTTT | TRBV11-2 | NA | TRBJ1-1 | NA
CASSLRFGGNTEAFF | TGTGCCAGCAGCTTAAGGTTCGGGGGGAACACTGAAGCTTTCTTT | TRBV7-3 | NA | TRBJ1-1 | NA
CASSLYSGAYTQYF | TGCGCCAGCAGCTTGTACAGCGGGGCCTATACGCAGTATTTT | TRBV5-1 | NA | TRBJ2-3 | TRBD2
CASSLSTGSSYNEQFF | TGTGCCAGCAGCTTATCTACAGGGAGCTCCTACAATGAGCAGTTCTTC | TRBV7-2 | NA | TRBJ2-1 | NA
CASSLGGSSYEQYF | TGCGCCAGCAGCTTGGGGGGTAGCTCCTACGAGCAGTACTTC | TRBV5-1 | NA | TRBJ2-7 | NA
CASDQPQHF | TGTGCCAGCGATCAGCCCCAGCATTTT | TRBV25-1 | NA | TRBJ1-5 | NA
CASSLLSSSGANVLTF | TGTGCCAGCAGCTTACTCAGCAGCTCTGGGGCCAACGTCCTGACTTTC | TRBV7-2 | NA | TRBJ2-6 | NA
CASSEGILNPDRDYGYTF | TGTGCCAGCAGTGAAGGAATCTTGAATCCCGACAGGGACTATGGCTACACCTTC | TRBV6-1 | few | TRBJ1-2 | TRBD1
CASWDRGNQPQHF | TGTGCCAGTTGGGACAGGGGCAATCAGCCCCAGCATTTT | TRBV19 | NA | TRBJ1-5 | TRBD1
CASSFGDSYGYTF | TGTGCCAGCAGCTTCGGGGATAGCTATGGCTACACCTTC | TRBV7-9 | NA | TRBJ1-2 | NA
CASSQDLHYGYTF | TGTGCCAGCAGTCAGGACCTACACTATGGCTACACCTTC | TRBV6-1 | few | TRBJ1-2 | NA
CASSPPNGDGYTF | TGTGCCAGCTCACCGCCGAACGGGGATGGCTACACCTTC | TRBV18 | NA | TRBJ1-2 | NA
CASSVDLGANSPLHF | TGTGCCAGCAGCGTAGACCTCGGCGCCAATTCACCCCTCCACTTT | TRBV9 | NA | TRBJ1-6 | NA
CASSKGKVTGKTASYEQYF | TGTGCCAGCAGCAAAGGCAAAGTGACAGGCAAAACCGCTTCCTACGAGCAGTACTTC | TRBV21-1 | NA | TRBJ2-7 | NA
CASRPGTGVYEQYF | TGTGCCAGCAGGCCCGGGACAGGCGTATACGAGCAGTACTTC | TRBV27 | NA | TRBJ2-7 | TRBD1
CASSLDYSGDTQYF | TGTGCCAGCAGCTTAGACTACTCGGGGGATACGCAGTATTTT | TRBV7-9 | NA | TRBJ2-3 | NA
CASRDRSYGGDNEQFF | TGTGCCAGCAGGGACCGCTCCTATGGGGGGGACAATGAGCAGTTCTTC | TRBV2 | NA | TRBJ2-1 | TRBD2
CASSWTSGGYNEQFF | TGTGCCAGCAGCTGGACTAGCGGGGGGTACAATGAGCAGTTCTTC | TRBV7-2 | NA | TRBJ2-1 | TRBD2
CATSRDQWGPYEQYF | TGTGCCACCAGCAGAGATCAGTGGGGACCCTACGAGCAGTACTTC | TRBV15 | NA | TRBJ2-7 | NA